Presented here are 30 T cell receptor beta chains from one specimen sequenced in a study of control samples from healthy donors and cancer patients. Assay: immunoSEQ multiplex PCR; the TCRdb copy retains only in-frame clones and omits some. Of around 120,000 clones in the sample, over 90% were seen once. The sample comprised blood. The receptors shown here come from a man aged 30 to 45 in good health.

The gene calls are TRBV6-5 and TRBJ2-3; TRBD1 agrees at 10 bases. The CDR3 loop spans 14 amino acids. Germline CDR1 MNHEY, CDR2 SVGAGI. Germline trimming cut 6 bases from V and 7 bases from J; bases unmatched to any gene: 7. Written as DNA, the CDR3 is TGTGCCAGCAGGAGACAGGGGGCAATGTATACGCAGTATTTT. Translating it yields CASRRQGAMYTQYF.

Concerning this clone itself: At the DNA level, this CDR3 is encoded by other sequences in the same sample as well. The chain joins TRBV4-1 to TRBJ2-5; no reliable D call. CDR1 MGHRA and CDR2 YSYEKL come from the germline V gene. This CDR3 is 14 amino acids long. Trimming pared 0 bases from V and 3 bases from J, leaving 8 bases between. The CDR3 DNA is TGCGCCAGCAGCCAAGATGGGGTGGAAGAGACCCAGTACTTC. Translating it yields CASSQDGVEETQYF.

The J gene is TRBJ1-2, the V gene TRBV10-3; 8 nucleotides align to TRBD1. Per germline, CDR1 ENHRY and CDR2 SYGVKD. The CDR3 covers 14 residues. V shed 8 bases, J shed 1 base, and the junction held 6 bases outside the gene matches. Here the CDR3 reads CAIRDRGNNYGYTF. In DNA form, the CDR3 reads TGTGCCATCCGAGACAGGGGAAATAACTATGGCTACACCTTC.

The genes are TRBV18 and TRBJ2-2, with D hard to call. Per germline, CDR1 KGHSH and CDR2 LQKENI. The CDR3 covers 12 residues. The V end lost 1 base, the J end lost 4 bases, and 1 base lay between the germline ends. CDR3 sequence: CASSPLTGELFF. In DNA, the CDR3 is TGTGCCAGCTCACCACTCACCGGGGAGCTGTTTTTT.

V and J are TRBV7-9 and TRBJ2-2; D is possibly TRBD2 (6 bases). This CDR3 is 16 amino acids long. The ends were cut back, 5 bases at V and 1 base at J, with 14 bases in the middle. Looked up from germline, CDR1 is SEHNR and CDR2 is FQNEAQ (reference sequence). CDR3 sequence (DNA): TGTGCCAGCAGCGAGTGGGAGGCTTTGAACACCGGGGAGCTGTTTTTT. As protein: CASSEWEALNTGELFF.

The rearrangement joins TRBV2 to TRBJ1-1; weak D call: TRBD1 (5 bases). V gave up 5 bases and J gave up 5 bases, with 12 bases separating them. Germline assignment: CDR1 SNHLY and CDR2 FYNNEI. There are 13 residues in the CDR3. The CDR3 bases are TGTGCCAGCAGTCCGCCGGGGGGGACTGAAGCTTTCTTT. It codes for CASSPPGGTEAFF.

This chain joins TRBV5-4 and TRBJ1-1; D is unresolved. Between the trimmed V and J ends, which lost 0 bases and 5 bases, there was a span of 20 bases. Germline loops: CDR1 SGHNT, CDR2 YYREEE (reference sequence). The CDR3 consists of 17 residues. CDR3 sequence reads: CASSLGLAPNVRTEAFF. The CDR3 DNA reads TGTGCCAGCAGCTTGGGGCTCGCCCCCAACGTTCGAACTGAAGCTTTCTTT.

The chain is built from TRBV5-4 and TRBJ2-7; TRBD1 might be the D (5 bases). With 3 bases removed from V and 7 bases from J, the gap between germline ends came to 20 bases. Per the germline V gene, CDR1 is SGHNT and CDR2 is YYREEE (reference sequence). CDR3 length: 15 amino acids. The CDR3 DNA follows: TGTGCCAGCAGCTATGGACATTCCGCCGCGGATGAGCAGTACTTC. Its translation is CASSYGHSAADEQYF.

CDR3 in DNA: TGTGCCAGCAGTGGGGACGGGGGAGCCTACGAGCAGTACTTC. The encoded protein is CASSGDGGAYEQYF. This chain links TRBV2 with TRBJ2-7; D might be TRBD2 (6 bases). The CDR3 totals 14 residues. Between the trimmed V and J ends, which lost 4 bases and 2 bases, there was a span of 12 bases. Germline V CDR1 and CDR2: SNHLY, FYNNEI.

The J gene is TRBJ1-1, the V gene TRBV21-1. TRBV21-1 is tagged as a pseudogene. This CDR3 is 12 amino acids long. CDR3 nucleotide sequence: TGTGCCAGCAGCAAAGTGGTGGTAGGAGCTTTCTTT. It codes for CASSKVVVGAFF.

This clone has just a few counts. The gene calls are TRBV14 and TRBJ1-2, with 9 bases that match TRBD1. With 1 base clipped from V and 4 bases from J, the junction kept 7 bases outside the gene matches. The CDR3 contains 16 residues. The germline V gene encodes CDR1 SGHDN and CDR2 FVKESK. CDR3 residues: CASSQVGGQGTYGYTF. In nucleotides, the CDR3 is TGTGCCAGCAGCCAAGTTGGGGGACAGGGAACCTATGGCTACACCTTC.

The chain couples TRBV7-9 to TRBJ1-2; D is uncertain. The CDR3 is made up of 15 amino acids. V was clipped by 5 bases and J by 4 bases, with 17 bases between them. CDR1 and CDR2 (germline): SEHNR, FQNEAQ (reference sequence). CDR3 protein: CASSPALPAGYGYTF. The DNA for the CDR3 is TGTGCCAGCAGCCCCGCTTTACCGGCAGGCTATGGCTACACCTTC. Complete variable domain (other parts from reference TRBV7-9 and TRBJ1-2): DTGVSQNPRHKITKRGQNVTFRCDPISEHNRLYWYRQTLGQGPEFLTYFQNEAQLEKSRLLSDRFSAERPKGSFSTLEIQRTEQGDSAMYLCASSPALPAGYGYTFGSGTRLTVV.

The chain carries TRBV4-1 and TRBJ2-7, with D uncertain. The CDR3 is made up of 15 amino acids. Trimming stripped 0 bases from V and 2 bases from J, with 11 bases between. Germline V lookup: CDR1 MGHRA, CDR2 YSYEKL. Here the CDR3 DNA reads TGCGCCAGCAGCCAAGATCCACTTGGGACCTACGAGCAGTACGTC. Translating it yields CASSQDPLGTYEQYV.

The rearrangement uses TRBV5-4 and TRBJ1-1; D might be TRBD1 (5 bases). The CDR3 loop spans 19 amino acids. Per the germline V gene, CDR1 is SGHNT and CDR2 is YYREEE (reference sequence). The V end lost 6 bases, the J end lost 0 bases, and 27 bases lay between the germline ends. The DNA of the CDR3 is TGTGCCAGCACCCTGTTTCCGTCGGACACCAGGGACTTGAACACTGAAGCTTTCTTT. Its protein is CASTLFPSDTRDLNTEAFF.

This sequence joins TRBV5-5 and TRBJ1-2; perhaps TRBD1 as D (5 bases). Trimming cost V 4 bases and J 2 bases, with 27 bases left between them. CDR3 length equals 19 residues. CDR1 is SGHKS, CDR2 YYEKEE, per germline (reference sequence). The CDR3 region is CASSLGGLYNGPGNYGYTF. DNA for the CDR3: TGTGCCAGCAGCCTGGGGGGGTTATACAACGGTCCAGGGAACTATGGCTACACCTTC.

The chain combines TRBV4-1 with TRBJ1-5; D call uncertain. Germline values: CDR1 MGHRA, CDR2 YSYEKL. V lost 0 bases and J lost 4, with 7 bases in between. The CDR3 spans 14 residues. CDR3 coding DNA: TGCGCCAGCAGCCAAGACAGGCTAAATCAGCCCCAGCATTTT. This gives the protein CASSQDRLNQPQHF.

For this clone: At one of its ends the junction is not consistent with the germline gene, which may arise from a read error. This chain connects TRBV6-5 to TRBJ2-3; D may be TRBD2 (5 bases). There are 13 residues in the CDR3. Per germline, CDR1 MNHEY and CDR2 SVGAGI. CDR3: CASSYSSYHPGIF. As DNA, the CDR3 is TGTGCCAGCAGTTACTCGAGTTACCACCCGGGGATTTTT.

The chain joins TRBV7-8 to TRBJ1-5, with D possibly matching TRBD1 (5 bases). The CDR3 loop spans 14 amino acids. CDR1 is SGHVS and CDR2 is FQNEAQ in the germline V gene. Trimming shortened V by 3 bases and J by 3 bases, and 9 bases separated the two germline ends. The DNA for the CDR3 is TGTGCCAGCAGCTTTTCAGGGTTCAATCAGCCCCAGCATTTT. Translated, it gives CASSFSGFNQPQHF.

The rearrangement uses TRBV6-5 and TRBJ2-2; 9 nucleotides agree with TRBD1. The CDR3 loop spans 15 amino acids. Per the germline V gene, CDR1 is MNHEY and CDR2 is SVGAGI. V trimming: 6 bases; J trimming: 2 bases; junction bases outside the gene matches: 4. The DNA of the CDR3 is TGTGCCAGCAGCGTGGACAGGGGTAACACCGGGGAGCTGTTTTTT. It codes for CASSVDRGNTGELFF.

The chain links TRBV5-1 to TRBJ2-7, with a weak D call TRBD2 (5 bases). Trimming left V 4 bases short and J 3 bases short, with 5 bases between. CDR3 length equals 11 residues. The germline V gene encodes CDR1 SGHRS and CDR2 YFSETQ. The CDR3 nucleotides are TGCGCCAGCAGCACTAGCTACGAGCAGTACTTC. Protein sequence: CASSTSYEQYF.

This rearrangement joins TRBV28 to TRBJ1-4; 8 positions match TRBD1. There are 14 residues in the CDR3. Germline V gene lookup returns CDR1 MDHEN and CDR2 SYDVKM. The ends lost 5 bases at V and 5 bases at J; junction bases unmatched: 4. The CDR3 DNA follows: TGTGCCAGCAGTGGACAGGGCGTGAATGAAAAACTGTTTTTT. Translation: CASSGQGVNEKLFF.

In its sample, this clone was seen a few times. The chain is built from TRBV2 and TRBJ2-5, with a tentative D call TRBD2 (6 bases). The CDR3 has 15 residues. The ends were cut back, 4 bases at V and 3 bases at J, with 15 bases in the middle. CDR1 is SNHLY and CDR2 is FYNNEI in the germline V gene. CDR3 protein: CASSGDRDSEETQYF. The CDR3 region has the DNA TGTGCCAGCAGTGGGGACCGGGACTCCGAAGAGACCCAGTACTTC.

This chain links TRBV7-9 with TRBJ2-5, with D possibly matching TRBD2 (6 bases). The CDR3 covers 16 residues. V was shortened by 3 bases and J by 5 bases, with 19 bases between the two germline ends. The germline gives CDR1 SEHNR, CDR2 FQNEAQ (reference sequence). The CDR3 is CASSFLPGRGEETQYF. CDR3 bases: TGTGCCAGCAGCTTTCTACCCGGGCGGGGTGAGGAGACCCAGTACTTC.

This chain connects TRBV3-1 (or the pseudogene TRBV3-2) to TRBJ1-1; D unresolved. This CDR3 has 15 amino acids. Trimming left V 0 bases short and J 6 bases short, with 14 bases between. Germline CDR1 is LGHDT and CDR2 is YNNKEL (reference sequence). The CDR3 loop reads CASSQDREGRPEAFF. The CDR3 DNA follows: TGTGCCAGCAGCCAAGATCGCGAAGGCCGGCCTGAAGCTTTCTTT.

J is TRBJ1-2 and V is TRBV2, with unresolved D. V lost 4 bases and J 4 bases, leaving 13 bases between the germline ends. CDR1 is SNHLY and CDR2 is FYNNEI in the germline V gene. The CDR3 is 14 amino acids. In nucleotides, the CDR3 is TGTGCCAGCAGTGCGGCAAAGGCTACCTATGGCTACACCTTC. Its protein product is CASSAAKATYGYTF.

This rearrangement joins TRBV27 to TRBJ2-7, with D perhaps being TRBD1 or TRBD2 (6 bases each). V lost 5 bases and J lost 3, with 17 bases in between. The CDR3 sequence is 15 residues long. Germline V gives CDR1 MNHEY, CDR2 SMNVEV (reference sequence). CDR3 in DNA: TGTGCCAGCAGTCGAGGGGGGTACCCTGTCTACGAGCAGTACTTC. It yields the protein CASSRGGYPVYEQYF.

V usage is TRBV2 and J usage is TRBJ2-4; D might be TRBD1 (6 bases). The length of the CDR3 is 13 residues. In germline, CDR1 is SNHLY, CDR2 FYNNEI. V lost 8 bases and J lost 4, with 12 bases in between. In DNA form, the CDR3 reads TGTGCCAGCTTTGACAGGATTAAAAACATTCAGTACTTC. Protein product: CASFDRIKNIQYF.

The V call is TRBV7-9, the J call TRBJ2-7; TRBD1 aligns across 10 bases. Germline-derived CDR1 and CDR2 are SEHNR and FQNEAQ (reference sequence). Unmatched junction bases numbered 4, after V lost 5 bases and J lost 0 bases. The CDR3 sequence is 15 residues long. In nucleotides, the CDR3 is TGTGCCAGCAGCCCAGACAGGGGGCGCTCCTACGAGCAGTACTTC. The encoded protein is CASSPDRGRSYEQYF.

V is TRBV5-5 and J is TRBJ1-3, with D possibly matching TRBD1 (5 bases). The V and J ends lost 0 bases and 0 bases respectively, with 7 bases between them. CDR1 SGHKS and CDR2 YYEKEE come from the germline V gene (reference sequence). The length of the CDR3 is 15 residues. The CDR3 spells CASSLEQGSGNTIYF. CDR3 DNA sequence: TGTGCCAGCAGCTTGGAGCAGGGCTCTGGAAACACCATATATTTT.

This clone was recorded a few times. This chain uses TRBV19 with TRBJ1-1; 7 bases match TRBD1. The CDR3 extends over 15 amino acids. From germline, CDR1 is LNHDA and CDR2 SQIVND (reference sequence). With 0 bases clipped from V and 5 bases from J, the junction kept 6 bases outside the gene matches. CDR3: CASSIDPRGTTEAFF. CDR3 bases: TGTGCCAGTAGTATAGATCCCAGGGGGACGACTGAAGCTTTCTTT.